This TCR beta chain was captured by sequencing in a study of CD4 and CD8 cells across lung adenocarcinoma regions. TCRdb processed the PCR reads anew with MiXCR; each CDR3 protein has one entry. The data contain about 20,000 distinct CDR3 sequences, 54% of them singletons. The CDR3 totals 15 residues. Trimming stripped 4 bases from V and 2 bases from J, with 12 bases between. CDR1 LNHNV and CDR2 YYDKDF come from the germline V gene (reference sequence). Donors had localized lung adenocarcinoma, a non-small cell lung cancer. The receptor was derived from a female donor with lung adenocarcinoma. The CD4 and CD8 labels of this study may be unreliable. The chain carries TRBV15 and TRBJ2-1; D is perhaps TRBD2 (6 bases). The sample was CD8+ T cells from the center of a lung tumor. Here the CDR3 DNA reads TGTGCCACCAGCATTGGGGGGAAACCCTACAATGAGCAGTTCTTC. Amino acids: CATSIGGKPYNEQFF.